The T cell receptor (beta chain) under discussion was sequenced for a study of blood T cell repertoires in COVID-19. In the study's own analysis: Scientists estimated how many nucleated cells there were by amplifying reference gene primers. Libraries were prepared by immunoSEQ multiplex PCR; TCRdb keeps only in-frame clonotypes and omits some of them. V and J calls and clone size are copied from that table; D and trimming were computed from the DNA. The sample records approximately 190,000 clones, approximately 90% being singletons. The length of the CDR3 is 14 residues. Germline loops: CDR1 MRHNA, CDR2 SNTAGT. The germline V and J ends were trimmed by 3 bases and 7 bases, with 10 bases remaining between them.

Sequencing input: PBMCs or T cells enriched from blood (not recorded which). The rearrangement links TRBV6-4 to TRBJ1-6, with D unclear. This sequence originates from a woman in her thirties or forties in a cohort exposed to, infected with or recovered from COVID-19 (not recorded which). The CDR3 sequence is CASSEAVRNSPLHF. The CDR3 coding sequence is TGTGCCAGCAGTGAAGCCGTCCGAAATTCACCCCTCCACTTT.